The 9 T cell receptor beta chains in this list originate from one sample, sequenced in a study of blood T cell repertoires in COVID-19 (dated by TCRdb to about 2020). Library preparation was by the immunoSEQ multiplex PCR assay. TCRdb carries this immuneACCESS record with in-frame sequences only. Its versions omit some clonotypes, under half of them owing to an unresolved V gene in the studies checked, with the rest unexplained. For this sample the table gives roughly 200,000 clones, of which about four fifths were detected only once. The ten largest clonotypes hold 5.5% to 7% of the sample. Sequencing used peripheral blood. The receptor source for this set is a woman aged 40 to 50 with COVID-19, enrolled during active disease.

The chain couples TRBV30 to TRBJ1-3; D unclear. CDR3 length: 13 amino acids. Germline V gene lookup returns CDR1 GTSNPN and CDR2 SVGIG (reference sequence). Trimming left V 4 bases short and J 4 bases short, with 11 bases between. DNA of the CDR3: TGTGCCTGGACTACCGGGGAAGGAAACACCATATATTTT. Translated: CAWTTGEGNTIYF.

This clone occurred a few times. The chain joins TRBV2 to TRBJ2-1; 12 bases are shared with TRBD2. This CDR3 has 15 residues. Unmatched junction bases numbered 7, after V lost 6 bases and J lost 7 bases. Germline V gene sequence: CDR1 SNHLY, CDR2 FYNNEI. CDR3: CASRASGGEWNEQFF. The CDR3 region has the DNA TGTGCCAGCAGGGCTAGCGGGGGGGAGTGGAATGAGCAGTTCTTC. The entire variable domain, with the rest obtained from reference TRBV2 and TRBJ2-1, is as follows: EPEVTQTPSHQVTQMGQEVILRCVPISNHLYFYWYRQILGQKVEFLVSFYNNEISEKSEIFDDQFSVERPDGSNFTLKIRSTKLEDSAMYFCASRASGGEWNEQFFGPGTRLTVL.

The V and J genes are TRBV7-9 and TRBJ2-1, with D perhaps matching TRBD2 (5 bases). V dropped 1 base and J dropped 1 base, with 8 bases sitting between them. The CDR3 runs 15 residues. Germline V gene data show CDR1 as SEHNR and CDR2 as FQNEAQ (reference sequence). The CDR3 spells CASSLVDWSYNEQFF. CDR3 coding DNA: TGTGCCAGCAGCTTAGTGGACTGGTCCTACAATGAGCAGTTCTTC.

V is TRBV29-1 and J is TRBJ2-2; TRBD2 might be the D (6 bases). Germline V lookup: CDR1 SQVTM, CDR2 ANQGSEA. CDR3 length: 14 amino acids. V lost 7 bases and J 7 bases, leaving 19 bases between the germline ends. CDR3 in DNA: TGCAGCGGTACTCCCGGGACTCATGGCGGGGAGCTGTTTTTT. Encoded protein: CSGTPGTHGGELFF.

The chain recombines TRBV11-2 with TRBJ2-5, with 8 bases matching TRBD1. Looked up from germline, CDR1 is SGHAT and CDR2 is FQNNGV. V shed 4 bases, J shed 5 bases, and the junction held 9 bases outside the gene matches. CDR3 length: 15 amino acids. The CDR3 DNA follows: TGTGCCAGCAGCTATTGGGGACAGGAGTTGGAGACCCAGTACTTC. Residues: CASSYWGQELETQYF.

In DNA, the CDR3 is TGTGCCAGCAGTGAACTACAGCGGGGGATCTACAATGAGCAGTTCTTC. Amino acids: CASSELQRGIYNEQFF. This chain joins TRBV6-1 and TRBJ2-1; 8 positions match TRBD2. The germline V gene encodes CDR1 MNHNS and CDR2 SASEGT. V lost 2 bases and J lost 3; bases outside the gene matches: 6. This CDR3 spans 16 amino acids.

The CDR3 loop is CASRPLVGASYEQYF. The DNA of the CDR3 is TGTGCCAGCAGGCCCCTCGTAGGGGCTTCCTACGAGCAGTACTTC. V gene TRBV7-8 combines with J gene TRBJ2-7; TRBD1 might be the D (5 bases). The CDR3 covers 15 residues. V lost 6 bases and J lost 1, with 16 bases in between. Germline values: CDR1 SGHVS, CDR2 FQNEAQ.

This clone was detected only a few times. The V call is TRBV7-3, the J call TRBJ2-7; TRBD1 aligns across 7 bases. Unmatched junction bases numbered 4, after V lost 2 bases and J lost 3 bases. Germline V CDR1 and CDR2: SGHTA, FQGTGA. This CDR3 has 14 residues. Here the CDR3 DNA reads TGTGCCAGCAGCTTAGACAGGGATGGCTACGAGCAGTACTTC. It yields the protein CASSLDRDGYEQYF. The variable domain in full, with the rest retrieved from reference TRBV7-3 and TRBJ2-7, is GAGVSQTPSNKVTEKGKYVELRCDPISGHTALYWYRQSLGQGPEFLIYFQGTGAADDSGLPNDRFFAVRPEGSVSTLKIQRTERGDSAVYLCASSLDRDGYEQYFGPGTRLTVT.

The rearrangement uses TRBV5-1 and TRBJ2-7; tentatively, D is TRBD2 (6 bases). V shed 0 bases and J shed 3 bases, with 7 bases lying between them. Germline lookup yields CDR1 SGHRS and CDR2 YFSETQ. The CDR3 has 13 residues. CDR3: CASSLVSGYEQYF. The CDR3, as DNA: TGCGCCAGCAGCTTGGTTAGCGGCTACGAGCAGTACTTC.